This entry describes one TCR beta chain. Its target antigen remains unknown. Nothing much larger sits one base from this clone, and base qualities are not available. This entry comes from a study of early T cells in non-severe SARS-CoV-2 infection (dated by TCRdb to the early 2020s). Context from the whole study: TCR sequencing used bulk RNA from unsorted whole blood, so alpha and beta chains could not be paired.

This was a case-control study nested in a cohort of healthcare workers in London, UK, who had nasopharyngeal swab PCR tests and blood samples taken every week. Healthcare workers were recruited between 23 and 31 March 2020, during the week of the UK lockdown, and were followed weekly for up to roughly 15 weeks. General conclusions and limits of the study: Matching against VDJdb was skewed toward anti-spike CD8 responses, likely underestimated virus-specific expansions, and missed private and CD4 specificities.

The CDR3 goes from the cysteine to the phenylalanine over 17 residues. Kept here is only the CDR3 DNA, which spans 51 bases and is read in frame from base 1. V is pared back by 0 bases and J by 5 bases, with 17 bases lying between the germline termini. The germline V gene (reference sequence) specifies DFQATT as CDR1 and SNEGSKA as CDR2. To prepare the library, 5' RACE was applied. TCRdb lists the instrument as NextSeq 500. In the TCR library protocol, unique molecular identifiers were attached to individual cDNA molecules to correct for PCR bias and sequencing error. Both TCR alpha and beta chains were sequenced, and tight co-correlation was observed between alpha and beta sequence abundances in each sample. Turning to the authors' computational methods: Decombinator V4 was used to annotate the V gene, J gene and CDR3 of the TCR sequences. TCRs were defined as expanded if a significant change between any two time points was detected under a Poisson model with p below 0.0001. Abundances of TCRs were expressed as counts per million after normalisation to the total number of TCRs sequenced in each sample. TRAV1-2 paired with TRAJ12, TRAJ20 or TRAJ33 defined MAIT TCRs, while TRAV10 paired with TRAJ18 defined iNKT TCRs. VDJdb, accessed on 1 November 2021, was searched for TCRs annotated for CMV, EBV and SARS-CoV-2, and TCRs annotated for more than one antigen were excluded. Through fastp at Q25 and MiXCR, TCRdb rebuilt clones from the public reads, retaining in-frame beta chains. Rows merge per CDR3 protein into single entries with the most common DNA and genes. The V and J calls and clone size are TCRdb's, not the authors'. Here the sample has roughly 72,000 distinct CDR3 sequences; about 13% occur a single time. The top ten constitute 0.95% to 1.3% of the sample.

Sequencing used whole blood. The TCR sequence derives from an adult who was a healthcare worker with PCR-confirmed SARS-CoV-2 infection or an uninfected control (not recorded which). Recombination connected TRBV20-1 to TRBJ1-6; a weak D assignment points to TRBD1 (5 bases agree). The sequenced DNA is TGCAGTGCTAGAGATGTCGGCAGGGAGGGCCATAATTCACCCCTCCACTTT. Its translation is CSARDVGREGHNSPLHF.